This TCR beta chain was documented in a study of shared clonotypes between healthy human individuals. Notes on the study in general: It was the non-shared clonotypes that had lower generation probabilities than clonotypes shared by all four donors.

The protocol was immunoSEQ multiplex PCR, while the TCRdb copy is restricted to in-frame clones and leaves out a portion. The sample holds approximately 740,000 clones, over 65% seen once. Comments on this clone: The antigen remains unidentified.

The length of the CDR3 is 13 residues. V was pared by 10 bases and J by 1 base, with 11 bases between. CDR1 is LNHDA and CDR2 is SQIVND in the germline V gene (reference sequence). This TCR derives from a woman between 25 and 40 years old in good health. The sequenced sample consisted of memory CD4+ T cells sorted from blood. Specified subset: CD45RA-negative fraction. V and J are TRBV19 and TRBJ1-5; the D gene is possibly TRBD1 (5 bases). The CDR3 is CATGRQSNQPQHF. CDR3 sequence (DNA): TGTGCCACCGGTCGACAGAGCAATCAGCCCCAGCATTTT.